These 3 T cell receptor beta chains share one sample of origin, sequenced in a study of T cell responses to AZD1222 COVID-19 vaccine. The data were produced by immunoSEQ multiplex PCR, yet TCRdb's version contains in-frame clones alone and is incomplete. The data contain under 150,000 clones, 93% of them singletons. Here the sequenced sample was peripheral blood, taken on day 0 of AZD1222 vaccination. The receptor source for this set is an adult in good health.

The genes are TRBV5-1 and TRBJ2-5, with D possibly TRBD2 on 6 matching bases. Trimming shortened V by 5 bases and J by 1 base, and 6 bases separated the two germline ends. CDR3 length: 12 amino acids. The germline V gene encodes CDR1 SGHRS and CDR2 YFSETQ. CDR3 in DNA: TGCGCCAGCAGACTAGCCCAAGAGACCCAGTACTTC. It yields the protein CASRLAQETQYF.

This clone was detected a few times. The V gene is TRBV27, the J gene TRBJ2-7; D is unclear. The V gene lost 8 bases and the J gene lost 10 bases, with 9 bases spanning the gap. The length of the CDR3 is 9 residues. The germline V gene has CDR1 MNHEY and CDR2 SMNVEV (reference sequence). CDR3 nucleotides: TGTGCCAGCTCGGTACCACAGTACTTC. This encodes CASSVPQYF.

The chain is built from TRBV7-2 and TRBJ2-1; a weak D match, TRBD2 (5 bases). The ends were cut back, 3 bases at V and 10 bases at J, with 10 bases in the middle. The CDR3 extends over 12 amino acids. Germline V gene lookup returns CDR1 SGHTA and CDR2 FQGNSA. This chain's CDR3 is CASSFTRGEQFF. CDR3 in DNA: TGTGCCAGCAGCTTTACCCGAGGGGAGCAGTTCTTC.